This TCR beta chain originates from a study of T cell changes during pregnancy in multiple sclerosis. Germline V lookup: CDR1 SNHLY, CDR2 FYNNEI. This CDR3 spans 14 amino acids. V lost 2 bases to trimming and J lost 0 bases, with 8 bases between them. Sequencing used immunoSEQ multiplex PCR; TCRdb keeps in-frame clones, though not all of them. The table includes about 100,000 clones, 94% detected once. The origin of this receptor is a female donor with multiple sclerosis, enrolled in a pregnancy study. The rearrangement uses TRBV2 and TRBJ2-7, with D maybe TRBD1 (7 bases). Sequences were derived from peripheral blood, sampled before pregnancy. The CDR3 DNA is TGTGCCAGCAGTGAACAGGGGGGCTCCTACGAGCAGTACTTC. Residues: CASSEQGGSYEQYF.